These 29 T cell receptor beta chains originate from one sample sequenced in a study of T cell changes during pregnancy in multiple sclerosis. Method: immunoSEQ multiplex PCR; TCRdb's copy keeps in-frame clones and lacks some. Of 65,000 to 90,000 clones in the sample, around 94% are singletons; the top ten hold approximately 2.8%. This material consisted of peripheral blood, taken in the third trimester of pregnancy. The receptors come from a female donor in good health, enrolled as a control in a pregnancy study.

This clone was detected once. The rearrangement links TRBV28 to TRBJ1-5; 7 bases agree with TRBD1. CDR1 is MDHEN, CDR2 SYDVKM, per germline. The CDR3 consists of 15 residues. The V gene end was trimmed by 7 bases and the J gene end by 4 bases; junction bases not matched to a gene: 10. The CDR3 DNA reads as TGTGCCAGCACCTCAAGGGGGCAGGGTAATCAGCCCCAGCATTTT. Residues: CASTSRGQGNQPQHF.

The chain recombines TRBV27 with TRBJ1-2; D ambiguous. CDR1 and CDR2 from the germline V gene are MNHEY and SMNVEV (reference sequence). This CDR3 is 12 amino acids long. V lost 4 bases and J lost 8, with 11 bases in between. The CDR3 reads CASSSPTSGYTF. The CDR3 DNA follows: TGTGCCAGCAGTTCCCCTACTAGCGGCTACACCTTC.

The rearrangement joins TRBV5-1 to TRBJ1-4, with D unresolved. The germline gives CDR1 SGHRS, CDR2 YFSETQ. The CDR3 length is 14 residues. V was pared by 4 bases and J by 4 bases, with 11 bases between. The CDR3 is CASSHAGNNEKLFF. DNA for the CDR3: TGCGCCAGCAGCCATGCAGGAAATAATGAAAAACTGTTTTTT.

In its sample, this clone was seen once. This rearrangement joins TRBV5-1 to TRBJ1-1; D ambiguous. The germline V and J ends were trimmed by 4 bases and 0 bases, with 16 bases remaining between them. This CDR3 contains 16 residues. Per germline, CDR1 SGHRS and CDR2 YFSETQ. This CDR3 reads CASSHATRGLNTEAFF. For the CDR3, the DNA is TGCGCCAGCAGCCACGCGACCCGGGGATTGAACACTGAAGCTTTCTTT.

V gene TRBV5-1 combines with J gene TRBJ1-2, with D unresolved. Trimming shortened V by 1 base and J by 2 bases, and 12 bases separated the two germline ends. Germline-derived CDR1 and CDR2 are SGHRS and YFSETQ. CDR3 size: 15 residues. Written as DNA, the CDR3 is TGCGCCAGCAGCTTGACGGCGGGAGAGAACTATGGCTACACCTTC. Translating it yields CASSLTAGENYGYTF.

The V and J genes are TRBV7-3 and TRBJ2-2; TRBD2 matches at 10 bases. Germline V gene sequence: CDR1 SGHTA, CDR2 FQGTGA. The CDR3 covers 17 residues. The ends lost 5 bases at V and 4 bases at J; junction bases unmatched: 10. CDR3 nucleotide sequence: TGTGCCAGCAGCCCTCAACTAATAGCGGGAGGCACCGGGGAGCTGTTTTTT. As protein: CASSPQLIAGGTGELFF.

The V call is TRBV2, the J call TRBJ2-7; TRBD2 aligns across 8 bases. V gave up 4 bases and J gave up 4 bases; unmatched junction bases: 12. Germline CDR1 SNHLY, CDR2 FYNNEI. The CDR3 covers 16 residues. The CDR3 spells CASSAGYGRGSYEQYF. The CDR3, as DNA: TGTGCCAGCAGTGCCGGATACGGGAGGGGATCTTACGAGCAGTACTTC. Filled out from reference TRBV2 and TRBJ2-7, the complete variable domain reads EPEVTQTPSHQVTQMGQEVILRCVPISNHLYFYWYRQILGQKVEFLVSFYNNEISEKSEIFDDQFSVERPDGSNFTLKIRSTKLEDSAMYFCASSAGYGRGSYEQYFGPGTRLTVT.

This clone was recorded only once. CDR3 in DNA: TGCGCCAGCAGCCTACGGGACAACTACGAGCAGTACTTC. It translates to CASSLRDNYEQYF. The V call is TRBV5-1, the J call TRBJ2-7; D is perhaps TRBD1 (6 bases). CDR3 length equals 13 residues. CDR1 and CDR2 from the germline V gene are SGHRS and YFSETQ. Trimming removed 4 bases from V and 3 bases from J, with 11 bases in between.

The chain has TRBV6-4 and TRBJ2-2; a possible D gene is TRBD1 (6 bases). CDR1 is MRHNA and CDR2 is SNTAGT in the germline V gene. V lost 7 bases, J lost 3 bases, and 9 bases lay in between. The CDR3 length is 13 residues. The CDR3 bases are TGTGCCAGCAAACAGGGAGACACCGGGGAGCTGTTTTTT. Its protein is CASKQGDTGELFF.

The rearrangement links TRBV5-4 to TRBJ2-7; perhaps TRBD1 as D (5 bases). CDR1 SGHNT and CDR2 YYREEE come from the germline V gene (reference sequence). CDR3 size: 13 residues. The germline V and J ends were trimmed by 4 bases and 3 bases, with 11 bases remaining between them. The CDR3 loop reads CASSPIDSYEQYF. The CDR3 bases are TGTGCCAGCAGCCCTATAGACAGCTACGAGCAGTACTTC.

V is TRBV18 and J is TRBJ2-3; 15 nucleotides agree with TRBD2. V lost 3 bases and J lost 2; bases outside the gene matches: 3. Germline V CDR1 and CDR2: KGHSH, LQKENI. The CDR3 contains 17 residues. CDR3 DNA sequence: TGTGCCAGCTCACCTGGACTAGCGGGGGGGTTCACAGATACGCAGTATTTT. Its translation is CASSPGLAGGFTDTQYF.

CDR3 amino acids: CASGYRGDTEAFF. CDR3 bases: TGTGCCAGTGGATACAGGGGGGACACTGAAGCTTTCTTT. The chain recombines TRBV19 with TRBJ1-1, with 8 nucleotides matching TRBD1. J lost 3 bases, V lost 8 bases, and 5 bases had no gene match. Germline CDR1 reads LNHDA; CDR2 reads SQIVND (reference sequence). The CDR3 is 13 residues long.

The genes are TRBV6-5 and TRBJ2-5; possible D gene TRBD1, 6 bases. This CDR3 is built from 13 residues. V was clipped by 5 bases and J by 5 bases, with 12 bases between them. CDR1 and CDR2 (germline): MNHEY, SVGAGI. The CDR3: CASSKRGSETQYF. DNA for the CDR3: TGTGCCAGCAGTAAAAGGGGGAGTGAGACCCAGTACTTC.

This sequence joins TRBV5-1 and TRBJ2-3, with D maybe TRBD2 (5 bases). CDR3 length equals 15 residues. Germline CDR1 and CDR2: SGHRS and YFSETQ. Trimming stripped 2 bases from V and 0 bases from J, with 10 bases between. DNA of the CDR3: TGCGCCAGCAGCTTTCGGGGTACTAGCACAGATACGCAGTATTTT. Translated: CASSFRGTSTDTQYF.

The V gene is TRBV5-1, the J gene TRBJ1-2, with TRBD1 matching 7 bases. V lost 4 bases to trimming and J lost 5 bases; unmatched junction nucleotides: 14. CDR3 length: 16 amino acids. Per germline, CDR1 SGHRS and CDR2 YFSETQ. The CDR3 loop is CASSLELGGGLYGYTF. The CDR3 DNA follows: TGCGCCAGCAGCCTAGAGCTAGGAGGGGGCCTTTATGGCTACACCTTC.

This chain uses TRBV29-1 with TRBJ2-1; perhaps TRBD2 as D (6 bases). V lost 7 bases to trimming and J lost 4 bases, with 20 bases between them. Germline CDR1 reads SQVTM; CDR2 reads ANQGSEA. The CDR3 contains 15 residues. Here the CDR3 DNA reads TGCAGCGCCACCGGGGGTCCGGGCTTATACAATGAGCAGTTCTTC. This encodes CSATGGPGLYNEQFF.

The J gene is TRBJ1-1, the V gene TRBV7-2, with D possibly matching TRBD1 (5 bases). Trimming left V 5 bases short and J 11 bases short, with 18 bases between. Germline CDR1 is SGHTA and CDR2 is FQGNSA. The CDR3 spans 13 residues. The CDR3 DNA sequence: TGTGCCAGCAGCCCCGAGGGGTGGGGGAGGGCTTTCTTT. Translating it yields CASSPEGWGRAFF.

The rearrangement joins TRBV5-5 to TRBJ1-5; D is possibly TRBD1 (6 bases). Germline assignment: CDR1 SGHKS and CDR2 YYEKEE (reference sequence). Trimming cost V 4 bases and J 0 bases, with 14 bases left between them. There are 16 residues in the CDR3. CDR3 DNA: TGTGCCAGCAGCGCCGGGACACCCCATAGCAATCAGCCCCAGCATTTT. This codes for CASSAGTPHSNQPQHF.

The chain carries TRBV28 and TRBJ1-2, with D hard to call. Trimming left V 3 bases short and J 0 bases short, with 8 bases between. The CDR3 consists of 14 residues. From germline, CDR1 is MDHEN and CDR2 SYDVKM. CDR3 region: CASSFAEANYGYTF. CDR3 nucleotides: TGTGCCAGCAGTTTTGCAGAAGCTAACTATGGCTACACCTTC.

This clone has a single count. The chain couples TRBV4-2 to TRBJ1-3; D is ambiguous. V was pared by 0 bases and J by 0 bases, with 12 bases between. The CDR3 extends over 17 amino acids. Germline V gene sequence: CDR1 LGHNA, CDR2 YNFKEQ. The CDR3, as DNA: TGTGCCAGCAGCCAAGATGACTCACTGCGCTCTGGAAACACCATATATTTT. This gives the protein CASSQDDSLRSGNTIYF.

The rearrangement joins TRBV28 to TRBJ2-2; possible D gene TRBD2, 6 bases. CDR1 is MDHEN, CDR2 SYDVKM, per germline. The germline V and J ends were trimmed by 2 bases and 4 bases, with 11 bases remaining between them. This CDR3 contains 15 residues. The CDR3 sequence is CASSLGGLLTGELFF. The CDR3 coding sequence is TGTGCCAGCAGTTTAGGGGGACTCCTCACCGGGGAGCTGTTTTTT.

This chain uses TRBV29-1 with TRBJ1-1, with a weak D call TRBD1 (6 bases). The CDR3 is 14 residues long. Germline V CDR1 and CDR2: SQVTM, ANQGSEA. V shed 0 bases and J shed 3 bases, with 11 bases lying between them. The DNA for the CDR3 is TGCAGCGTTGAAGATCAACAGGGTGACACTGAAGCTTTCTTT. Translation gives CSVEDQQGDTEAFF.

The chain couples TRBV9 to TRBJ1-6; D unclear. This CDR3 region has 15 residues. The V gene lost 3 bases and the J gene lost 0 bases, with 7 bases spanning the gap. Germline V gene sequence: CDR1 SGDLS, CDR2 YYNGEE. CDR3 sequence: CASSASSSYNSPLHF. CDR3 bases: TGTGCCAGCAGCGCTAGTAGCTCCTATAATTCACCCCTCCACTTT.

This chain links TRBV28 with TRBJ2-7, with 10 bases that match TRBD1. This CDR3 comprises 15 residues. After removal of 1 base from V and 7 bases from J, the junction contained 7 bases not matched to a gene. The germline gives CDR1 MDHEN, CDR2 SYDVKM. CDR3 nucleotide sequence: TGTGCCAGCAGTTTATCTCGCAGGGGACAGGGGGAGCAGTACTTC. Protein product: CASSLSRRGQGEQYF.

V gene TRBV2 combines with J gene TRBJ1-2, with 9 bases that match TRBD1. The CDR3 is 15 amino acids. V shed 4 bases and J 4 bases; nucleotides not matched to a gene: 7. CDR1 is SNHLY and CDR2 is FYNNEI in the germline V gene. In DNA, the CDR3 is TGTGCCAGCAGTGTGGGACAGGGCTACCTCTATGGCTACACCTTC. The encoded protein is CASSVGQGYLYGYTF.

V gene TRBV27 combines with J gene TRBJ1-4, with 7 bases identical to TRBD1. Germline CDR1 reads MNHEY; CDR2 reads SMNVEV (reference sequence). The CDR3 consists of 14 residues. The junction had 6 bases not matched to a gene; V was cut back by 5 bases and J by 6 bases. CDR3 in DNA: TGTGCCAGCAGTCGGACAGGACCCTATGAAAAACTGTTTTTT. The encoded protein is CASSRTGPYEKLFF. The full variable domain, in which reference TRBV27 and TRBJ1-4 provide the parts outside the CDR3, is EAQVTQNPRYLITVTGKKLTVTCSQNMNHEYMSWYRQDPGLGLRQIYYSMNVEVTDKGDVPEGYKVSRKEKRNFPLILESPSPNQTSLYFCASSRTGPYEKLFFGSGTQLSVL.

A single count supports this clone. V usage is TRBV7-7 and J usage is TRBJ2-1; 7 nucleotides align to TRBD2. V shed 1 base and J 7 bases; nucleotides not matched to a gene: 16. Germline assignment: CDR1 SSHAT and CDR2 FNYEAQ (reference sequence). The CDR3 runs 18 residues. CDR3 DNA: TGTGCCAGCAGCTTAGAGCTCCCGGGGACTGCGCGGGGGAATGAGCAGTTCTTC. Translated, it gives CASSLELPGTARGNEQFF. Complete variable domain (other parts from reference TRBV7-7 and TRBJ2-1): GAGVSQSPRYKVTKRGQDVTLRCDPISSHATLYWYQQALGQGPEFLTYFNYEAQPDKSGLPSDRFSAERPEGSISTLTIQRTEQRDSAMYRCASSLELPGTARGNEQFFGPGTRLTVL.

The gene calls are TRBV10-3 and TRBJ2-7, with 8 nucleotides matching TRBD2. Trimming cost V 4 bases and J 5 bases; bases outside gene matches: 7. The CDR3 runs to 14 residues. Looked up from germline, CDR1 is ENHRY and CDR2 is SYGVKD. This chain's CDR3 is CAISAGLGGNEQYF. The CDR3 bases are TGTGCCATCAGTGCGGGACTAGGGGGTAACGAGCAGTACTTC.

The sample holds a few counts of this clone. The chain employs TRBV19 and TRBJ1-1; 7 bases match TRBD1. The CDR3 loop spans 14 amino acids. In germline, CDR1 is LNHDA, CDR2 SQIVND (reference sequence). V shed 4 bases, J shed 1 base, and the junction held 3 bases outside the gene matches. In DNA form, the CDR3 reads TGTGCCAGTAGTACACGGACAGGGAACACTGAAGCTTTCTTT. As protein: CASSTRTGNTEAFF.